Listed below are T cell receptor beta chains from one sample, sequenced in a study of cytomegalovirus exposure and HLA in healthy donors. Measured with immunoSEQ multiplex PCR; TCRdb has only the in-frame clones, and not every one. The repertoire holds under 200,000 clones, with roughly 87% as singletons. The sequencing sample was made of PBMCs. The receptors originated from a girl aged 10 to 17 in good health and CMV-seropositive. CDR3s include the opening cysteine and the closing phenylalanine or tryptophan. The D gene is left open where the match is weak. Not every row has a clone size; where given, it reads once, few, many or a size class.

v_gene	abundance	d_gene	j_gene	CDR3aa	CDR3nt
TRBV18	-	TRBD1	TRBJ2-5	CASSSRTGGYMETQYF	TGTGCCAGCTCCTCCAGGACAGGGGGCTATATGGAGACCCAGTACTTC
TRBV28	-	TRBD2	TRBJ2-7	CASTRHPRASGSYEQYF	TGTGCCAGCACCCGACACCCCCGGGCTAGCGGGAGTTACGAGCAGTACTTC
TRBV28	-	-	TRBJ1-1	CASSLTRMNTEAFF	TGTGCCAGCAGTTTGACAAGGATGAACACTGAAGCTTTCTTT
TRBV5-1	-	TRBD2	TRBJ2-1	CASSFYAGTSRSNEQFF	TGCGCCAGCAGCTTCTATGCGGGGACTAGCCGCTCCAATGAGCAGTTCTTC
TRBV18	-	-	TRBJ2-3	CASSPTQRSSTDTQYF	TGTGCCAGCTCACCAACCCAGCGGTCTAGCACAGATACGCAGTATTTT
TRBV2	-	-	TRBJ2-7	CASREDSFYSYEQYF	TGTGCCAGCAGGGAGGACTCATTCTACTCCTACGAGCAGTACTTC
TRBV7-3	-	-	TRBJ1-1	CATRLGGGNTEAFF	TGTGCCACCCGGCTGGGGGGAGGGAACACTGAAGCTTTCTTT
TRBV29-1	-	-	TRBJ1-2	CSVPESGNYGYTF	TGCAGCGTGCCGGAGTCGGGGAACTATGGCTACACCTTC
TRBV7-9	-	TRBD1	TRBJ1-1	CASSRRAGDRGSTEAFF	TGTGCCAGCAGCCGTCGGGCGGGGGACAGGGGGTCCACTGAAGCTTTCTTT
TRBV28	-	TRBD1	TRBJ2-6	CASRGGTGAFSGANVLTF	TGTGCCAGCAGGGGAGGGACAGGGGCGTTCTCTGGGGCCAACGTCCTGACTTTC
TRBV9	-	TRBD1	TRBJ2-3	CASSSTGQSTDTQYF	TGTGCCAGCAGCTCAACGGGACAGAGCACAGATACGCAGTATTTT
TRBV2	-	-	TRBJ2-5	CASKDFWRHQETQYF	TGTGCCAGCAAGGACTTTTGGCGGCACCAAGAGACCCAGTACTTC
TRBV10-3	-	TRBD1	TRBJ1-1	CAISELTTGGKNTEAFF	TGTGCCATCAGTGAGCTCACTACAGGGGGGAAGAACACTGAAGCTTTCTTT
TRBV18	-	TRBD1	TRBJ2-5	CASSPQGAETQYF	TGTGCCAGCTCACCTCAGGGGGCAGAGACCCAGTACTTC
TRBV5-1	-	TRBD1	TRBJ1-1	CASSHQTGVGSTPEAFF	TGCGCCAGCAGCCATCAGACAGGGGTGGGGAGCACTCCTGAAGCTTTCTTT
TRBV5-8	-	TRBD1	TRBJ2-5	CASRKRTGVEETQYF	TGTGCCAGCAGGAAAAGGACAGGGGTGGAAGAGACCCAGTACTTC
TRBV6-6	-	TRBD1	TRBJ1-3	CASSYTSRGQGNTIYF	TGTGCCAGCAGTTACACCTCCAGGGGGCAAGGAAACACCATATATTTT
TRBV6-4	-	-	TRBJ1-1	CAPRRGGCAEAFF	TGTGCCCCCAGGCGGGGGGGTTGCGCTGAAGCTTTCTTT
TRBV5-1	few	-	TRBJ2-5	CASSSTTRQETQYF	TGCGCCAGCAGCTCGACTACACGACAAGAGACCCAGTACTTC
TRBV7-2	-	TRBD2	TRBJ2-3	CASSFVTSGTDTQYF	TGTGCCAGCAGCTTTGTGACTAGCGGCACAGATACGCAGTATTTT
TRBV5-1	-	TRBD1	TRBJ2-7	CASSRDRGGGEQYF	TGCGCCAGCAGCCGAGACAGGGGGGGTGGCGAGCAGTACTTC
TRBV27	once	TRBD2	TRBJ2-3	CASSPQWRGGRTDTQYF	TGTGCCAGCAGTCCCCAGTGGCGGGGGGGCCGCACAGATACGCAGTATTTT
TRBV10-1	-	TRBD1	TRBJ2-2	CASSFRDRRTGGNTGELFF	TGCGCCAGCAGTTTCCGGGACAGGCGCACCGGAGGTAACACCGGGGAGCTGTTTTTT
TRBV7-9	-	-	TRBJ1-2	CASDGENYGYTF	TGTGCCAGCGATGGGGAGAACTATGGCTACACCTTC
TRBV13	once	-	TRBJ2-7	CASSLDREAGEQYF	TGTGCCAGCAGCCTCGACAGGGAGGCGGGCGAGCAGTACTTC
TRBV27	-	TRBD2	TRBJ2-7	CASSLGRAGGAREQYF	TGTGCCAGCAGTTTGGGGAGAGCGGGGGGGGCTCGGGAGCAGTACTTC
TRBV6-4	few	-	TRBJ2-6	CASSEAFSGANVLTF	TGTGCCAGCAGTGAGGCCTTCTCTGGGGCCAACGTCCTGACTTTC
TRBV29-1	-	-	TRBJ2-1	CSVEDGRRNEQFF	TGCAGCGTTGAAGATGGGAGGAGGAATGAGCAGTTCTTC
TRBV28	-	-	TRBJ2-3	CASALDTSTDTQYF	TGTGCCAGCGCTCTGGACACTAGCACAGATACGCAGTATTTT
TRBV5-8	-	-	TRBJ2-6	CASSFPGSSGANVLTF	TGTGCCAGCAGCTTTCCGGGAAGCTCTGGGGCCAACGTCCTGACTTTC